This T cell receptor (beta chain) was obtained from a study of blood T cell repertoires in COVID-19. Original data processing: Estimated nucleated cell counts came from reference gene primer amplification. Method: immunoSEQ multiplex PCR; TCRdb's copy keeps in-frame clones and lacks some. That table gives V, J and clone size, and the DNA gave D and trimming. The sample comprises 140,000 or so clones, about nine tenths of which are singletons, and over 0.85% rests with the top ten. This clonotype was obtained from a woman between 50 and 59 years old with acute or convalescent COVID-19. The source material was peripheral blood.

The CDR3 nucleotides read TGTGCCTGGAGTCCCCCCCGACAGGGGCACTACGAGCAGTACTTC. The encoded protein is CAWSPPRQGHYEQYF. The J gene is TRBJ2-7, the V gene TRBV30, with TRBD1 matching 8 bases. Germline loops: CDR1 GTSNPN, CDR2 SVGIG (reference sequence). The CDR3 runs to 15 residues. Trimming at V came to 2 bases and at J to 3 bases, leaving 9 bases not matched to a gene. Based on the CDR3 plus reference TRBV30 and TRBJ2-7, the full variable domain is SQTIHQWPATLVQPVGSPLSLECTVEGTSNPNLYWYRQAAGRGLQLLFYSVGIGQISSEVPQNLSASRPQDRQFILSSKKLLLSDSGFYLCAWSPPRQGHYEQYFGPGTRLTVT.